This is a list of T cell receptor beta chains from one sample in a study of blood T cell repertoires in COVID-19. Clones were sequenced by immunoSEQ multiplex PCR, and TCRdb holds only the in-frame ones, with some missing. The table shows approximately 250,000 clones, with more than 75% occurring only once. The sequenced material came from peripheral blood. The receptors were sampled from a man aged 40-49 years with active or convalescent COVID-19. Both conserved end residues are part of each CDR3. Each record gives: V gene, J gene, clone size, D gene, CDR3 protein, CDR3 DNA. D genes are given only for firm matches. Where a row states a size, it is once, few, many or the class of an expanded clone; other rows omit it.

TRBV6-5	TRBJ1-3	-	TRBD1	CASSLQGGTFGNTIYF	TGTGCCAGCAGTTTACAGGGGGGGACATTCGGAAACACCATATATTTT
TRBV5-4	TRBJ1-5	few	TRBD1	CASSLGPGQWEQPQHF	TGTGCCAGCAGCTTAGGACCGGGACAGTGGGAACAGCCCCAGCATTTT
TRBV19	TRBJ1-1	-	TRBD1	CASSIGQGAYQAFF	TGTGCCAGTAGTATCGGCCAGGGGGCGTATCAAGCTTTCTTT
TRBV20-1	TRBJ2-7	-	-	CSARSGFEQYF	TGCAGTGCTAGATCGGGGTTCGAGCAGTACTTC
TRBV28	TRBJ1-6	-	-	CASSLSLQGVVNSPLHF	TGTGCCAGCAGTTTATCTCTACAGGGTGTGGTGAATTCACCCCTCCACTTT
TRBV28	TRBJ2-2	-	-	CASSFYTGELFF	TGTGCCAGCAGCTTTTACACCGGGGAGCTGTTTTTT
TRBV11-3	TRBJ1-3	-	-	CASSSGTKTGTYSGNTIYF	TGTGCCAGCAGCTCAGGGACCAAGACAGGTACCTACTCTGGAAACACCATATATTTT
TRBV3-1/TRBV3-2	TRBJ1-6	-	-	CASSPSGVVGSPLHF	TGTGCCAGCAGTCCCTCAGGGGTGGTGGGGTCACCCCTCCACTTT
TRBV28	TRBJ2-1	-	TRBD2	CASRRTGTSVYNEQFF	TGTGCCAGCAGACGAACCGGGACTAGCGTTTACAATGAGCAGTTCTTC
TRBV5-1	TRBJ2-3	-	-	CASTGATDTQYF	TGCGCCAGCACCGGAGCCACGGATACGCAGTATTTT
TRBV5-4	TRBJ1-4	once	-	CASSLRGSTNEKLFF	TGTGCCAGCAGCTTGAGGGGGTCGACTAATGAAAAACTGTTTTTT
TRBV2	TRBJ1-3	-	-	CASSARGSGNTIYF	TGTGCCAGCAGTGCGCGGGGGTCCGGAAACACCATATATTTT
TRBV5-4	TRBJ2-7	-	-	CASSRGTLYEQYF	TGTGCCAGCAGCCGGGGAACTCTCTACGAGCAGTACTTC